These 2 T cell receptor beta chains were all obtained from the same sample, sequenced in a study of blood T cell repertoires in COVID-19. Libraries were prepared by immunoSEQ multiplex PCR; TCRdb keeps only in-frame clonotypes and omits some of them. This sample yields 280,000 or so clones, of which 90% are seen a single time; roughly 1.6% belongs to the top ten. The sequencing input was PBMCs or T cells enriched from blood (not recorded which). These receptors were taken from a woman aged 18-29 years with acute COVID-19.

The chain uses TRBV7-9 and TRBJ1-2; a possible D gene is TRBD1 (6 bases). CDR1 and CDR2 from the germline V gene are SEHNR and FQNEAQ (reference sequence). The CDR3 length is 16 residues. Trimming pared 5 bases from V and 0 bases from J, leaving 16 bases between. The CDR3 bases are TGTGCCAGCAGCCCCGAAGGGGGGGTAGCTAACTATGGCTACACCTTC. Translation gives CASSPEGGVANYGYTF.

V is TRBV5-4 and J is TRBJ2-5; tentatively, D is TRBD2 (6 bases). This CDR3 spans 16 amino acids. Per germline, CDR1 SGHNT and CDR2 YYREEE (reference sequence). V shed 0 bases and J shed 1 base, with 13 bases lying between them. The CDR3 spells CASSLGLGGLQETQYF. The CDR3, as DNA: TGTGCCAGCAGCTTGGGACTGGGAGGCCTCCAAGAGACCCAGTACTTC. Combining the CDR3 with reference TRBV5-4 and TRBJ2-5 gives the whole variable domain ETGVTQSPTHLIKTRGQQVTLRCSSQSGHNTVSWYQQALGQGPQFIFQYYREEENGRGNFPPRFSGLQFPNYSSELNVNALELDDSALYLCASSLGLGGLQETQYFGPGTRLLVL.